Listed below are T cell receptor beta chains from one sample, sequenced in a study of blood T cell repertoires in COVID-19. Clones were sequenced by immunoSEQ multiplex PCR, and TCRdb holds only the in-frame ones, with some missing. The sample has about 170,000 clones, 86% seen once; the top ten hold more than 6.5%. The source material was peripheral blood. The receptors derive from a woman aged 80 or over in a cohort sampled during active or convalescent COVID-19. The CDR3 runs from the conserved cysteine through the conserved F or W. D genes are given only for firm matches. Clone sizes are given selectively: once, few, many, or a class where the clone is expanded.

-,TRBV6-5,TRBJ1-2,-,CASRKTTGDGYTF,TGTGCCAGCAGGAAAACGACAGGTGATGGCTACACCTTC
-,TRBV9,TRBJ1-2,-,CASSVAPQKSHGYTF,TGTGCCAGCAGCGTAGCCCCGCAGAAAAGTCATGGCTACACCTTC
-,TRBV18,TRBJ2-5,-,CASSPGPQETQYF,TGTGCCAGCTCACCAGGGCCCCAAGAGACCCAGTACTTC
-,TRBV4-3,TRBJ2-2,-,CASSQDGSQYDTGELFF,TGCGCCAGCAGCCAAGATGGCTCCCAATACGATACCGGGGAGCTGTTTTTT
-,TRBV28,TRBJ1-2,TRBD1,CASSPDRARGYTF,TGTGCCAGCAGCCCTGACAGGGCACGTGGCTACACCTTC
-,TRBV18,TRBJ2-5,-,CASSPPSESRETQYF,TGTGCCAGCTCACCACCGTCGGAGTCTAGGGAGACCCAGTACTTC
-,TRBV18,TRBJ2-7,-,CASSTYLVRHEQYF,TGTGCCAGCTCAACCTACCTAGTGCGCCACGAGCAGTACTTC
-,TRBV6-5,TRBJ2-3,-,CASADREGADTQYF,TGTGCCAGCGCGGACAGGGAGGGCGCAGATACGCAGTATTTT
few,TRBV12-2,TRBJ1-4,-,CASRLDLGPTIGEKLFF,TGTGCAAGTCGCTTAGACCTAGGTCCTACAATTGGGGAAAAACTGTTTTTT
-,TRBV7-2,TRBJ2-3,TRBD2,CASSLVAGGAGADTQYF,TGTGCCAGCAGCTTAGTCGCCGGGGGGGCCGGGGCAGATACGCAGTATTTT
-,TRBV5-4,TRBJ1-2,TRBD1,CASSSADRVNYGYTF,TGTGCCAGCAGCTCCGCGGACAGGGTGAACTATGGCTACACCTTC
-,TRBV11-2,TRBJ1-1,TRBD1,CASSPTDRRRSEAFF,TGTGCCAGCAGCCCCACGGACAGGAGGCGTTCGGAAGCTTTCTTT
-,TRBV6-5,TRBJ2-7,-,CASTLDRYEQYF,TGTGCCAGCACGCTCGACAGGTACGAGCAGTACTTC
-,TRBV27,TRBJ2-1,TRBD2,CASSPLAGVFTKQFF,TGTGCCAGCAGCCCTTTGGCGGGGGTGTTCACTAAGCAGTTCTTC
once,TRBV7-2,TRBJ1-1,-,CASSMEQGTEAFF,TGTGCCAGCAGCATGGAACAGGGCACTGAAGCTTTCTTT
-,TRBV19,TRBJ2-7,TRBD2,CASSRRTGGFFYEQYF,TGTGCCAGTAGTAGGCGTACGGGGGGATTCTTCTACGAGCAGTACTTC
-,TRBV12-5,TRBJ2-1,-,CASGSGNNEQFF,TGTGCTAGTGGTTCGGGAAACAATGAGCAGTTCTTC
-,TRBV10-1,TRBJ1-2,-,CASKGQGTQFNYGYTF,TGCGCCAGCAAGGGTCAGGGCACCCAGTTTAACTATGGCTACACCTTC
-,TRBV10-2,TRBJ1-1,-,CASSDPRNTEAFF,TGCGCCAGCAGTGATCCTCGGAACACTGAAGCTTTCTTT
-,TRBV20-1,TRBJ2-7,-,CSKGDGYEQYF,TGCAGCAAAGGGGATGGTTACGAGCAGTACTTC
-,TRBV6-1,TRBJ2-3,-,CASSDQSPRPDTQYF,TGTGCCAGCAGTGACCAGTCTCCACGTCCAGATACGCAGTATTTT
-,TRBV19,TRBJ2-1,TRBD2,CASSGGSDLYNEQFF,TGTGCCAGTAGTGGCGGGAGCGACCTCTACAATGAGCAGTTCTTC
-,TRBV7-2,TRBJ2-3,-,CASRPTRADTQYF,TGTGCCAGCAGGCCCACTAGGGCAGATACGCAGTATTTT